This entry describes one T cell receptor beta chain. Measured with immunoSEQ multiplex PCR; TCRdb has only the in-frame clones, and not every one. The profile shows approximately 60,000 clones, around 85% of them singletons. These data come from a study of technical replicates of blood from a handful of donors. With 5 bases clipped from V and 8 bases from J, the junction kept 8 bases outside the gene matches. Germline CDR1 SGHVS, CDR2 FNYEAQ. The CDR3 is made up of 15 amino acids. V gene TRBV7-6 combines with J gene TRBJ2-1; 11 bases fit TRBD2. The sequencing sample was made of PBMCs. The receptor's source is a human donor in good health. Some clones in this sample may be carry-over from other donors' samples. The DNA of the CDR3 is TGTGCCAGCAGCCACCTAGCGGGAGGCTTCTATGAGCAGTTCTTC. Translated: CASSHLAGGFYEQFF.